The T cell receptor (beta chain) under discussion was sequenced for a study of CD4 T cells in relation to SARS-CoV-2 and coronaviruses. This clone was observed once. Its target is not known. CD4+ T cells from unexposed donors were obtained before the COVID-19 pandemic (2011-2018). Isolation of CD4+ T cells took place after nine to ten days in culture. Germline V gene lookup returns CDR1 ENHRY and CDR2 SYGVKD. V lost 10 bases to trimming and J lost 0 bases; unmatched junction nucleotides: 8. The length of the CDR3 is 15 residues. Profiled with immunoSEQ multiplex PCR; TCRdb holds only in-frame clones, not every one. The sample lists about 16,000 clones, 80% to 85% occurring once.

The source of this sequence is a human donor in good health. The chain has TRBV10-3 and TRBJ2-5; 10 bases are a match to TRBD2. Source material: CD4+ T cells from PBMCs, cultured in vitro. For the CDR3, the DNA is TGTGCCACGAACTCACTAGCGGGAAACCAAGAGACCCAGTACTTC. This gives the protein CATNSLAGNQETQYF.